This TCR beta chain came from a study of identical twins. TCRdb re-called the 5' RACE reads through MiXCR, storing one row per CDR3 protein. Among 540,000 or so distinct CDR3 sequences, 20% to 25% were seen once, and the ten largest hold approximately 0.49%. A note on this clonotype: Antigen: not known.

Study results and limitations: Conclusions came from cross-sectional statistical analysis, not from following the same donors. Reduced insertions were recorded for abundant cord blood beta clonotypes, with no such pattern in memory repertoires.

These data were likewise used in another study, on yellow fever vaccine responses in identical twins.

The sample taken for sequencing was CD4+ T cells sorted from blood. The TCR sequence derives from a woman under 30 in good health.

Here the CDR3 DNA reads TGTGCCAGCAGTACCGGGGGACCTCAGCGATCACCCCTCCACTTT. Translated: CASSTGGPQRSPLHF. This chain joins TRBV12-3 or TRBV12-4 and TRBJ1-6; D may be TRBD1 (5 bases). The V gene lost 5 bases and the J gene lost 10 bases, with 18 bases spanning the gap. The CDR3 is 15 residues long.